These 30 T cell receptor beta chains were all obtained from the same sample, sequenced in a study of T cell responses to AZD1222 COVID-19 vaccine. This table comes from immunoSEQ multiplex PCR, and its TCRdb copy is limited to in-frame clones, with some not included. The sample records some 130,000 clones, 70% to 90% being singletons. Sequenced material: peripheral blood, taken on day 0 of AZD1222 vaccination. The source is an adult in good health.

The chain carries TRBV5-1 and TRBJ2-7; D call uncertain. V lost 1 base, J lost 2 bases, and 13 bases lay in between. The germline V gene has CDR1 SGHRS and CDR2 YFSETQ. CDR3 length equals 15 residues. DNA for the CDR3: TGCGCCAGCAGCTTGACTGGGGTAGGAACCTACGAGCAGTACTTC. Encoded protein: CASSLTGVGTYEQYF.

This clone was seen a few times. This sequence joins TRBV18 and TRBJ1-5, with a weak D call TRBD1 (6 bases). The CDR3 runs 13 residues. Trimming removed 3 bases at V and 6 bases at J, with 9 bases between. Germline V lookup: CDR1 KGHSH, CDR2 LQKENI. CDR3: CASSPPGVQPQHF. CDR3 sequence (DNA): TGTGCCAGCTCACCCCCAGGGGTTCAGCCCCAGCATTTT. Full variable domain (outside the CDR3, taken from reference TRBV18 and TRBJ1-5): NAGVMQNPRHLVRRRGQEARLRCSPMKGHSHVYWYRQLPEEGLKFMVYLQKENIIDESGMPKERFSAEFPKEGPSILRIQQVVRGDSAAYFCASSPPGVQPQHFGDGTRLSIL.

The V and J genes are TRBV7-3 and TRBJ1-2; D might be TRBD1 (6 bases). The CDR3 extends over 15 amino acids. With 5 bases removed from V and 5 bases from J, the gap between germline ends came to 18 bases. Germline assignment: CDR1 SGHTA and CDR2 FQGTGA. The CDR3 protein is CASSPGGGSGYGYTF. Here the CDR3 DNA reads TGTGCCAGCAGCCCCGGTGGGGGCAGCGGGTATGGCTACACCTTC.

The V gene is TRBV19, the J gene TRBJ1-4; 7 positions agree with TRBD1. Losses at the gene ends were 6 bases for V and 8 bases for J; bases not matched to a gene: 9. This CDR3 is built from 14 residues. Per the germline V gene, CDR1 is LNHDA and CDR2 is SQIVND (reference sequence). CDR3 in DNA: TGTGCCAGTAGCAACAGGGGTTTGTGGGAAAAACTGTTTTTT. Amino acids: CASSNRGLWEKLFF.

This chain connects TRBV6-5 to TRBJ1-6; D call uncertain. Germline loops: CDR1 MNHEY, CDR2 SVGAGI. The CDR3 consists of 15 residues. V lost 2 bases and J 0 bases, leaving 5 bases between the germline ends. CDR3 DNA: TGTGCCAGCAGTTACGAGGGCTCCTATAATTCACCCCTCCACTTT. It yields the protein CASSYEGSYNSPLHF.

The gene calls are TRBV7-3 and TRBJ2-2; D is ambiguous. The germline CDR1 and CDR2 sequences are SGHTA and FQGTGA. The CDR3 spans 14 residues. The V and J ends lost 3 bases and 2 bases respectively, with 7 bases between them. CDR3 protein: CASSLYSNTGELFF. The CDR3 DNA sequence: TGTGCCAGCAGCTTGTATTCTAACACCGGGGAGCTGTTTTTT.

This sequence joins TRBV7-9 and TRBJ1-2; D unclear. Germline lookup yields CDR1 SEHNR and CDR2 FQNEAQ (reference sequence). Between the trimmed V and J ends, which lost 0 bases and 4 bases, there was a span of 3 bases. The CDR3 spans 12 residues. The CDR3 coding sequence is TGTGCCAGCAGCTTAGCCGCCTATGGCTACACCTTC. Translating it yields CASSLAAYGYTF.

The chain uses TRBV5-1 and TRBJ1-3; the match to TRBD1 covers 7 bases. The CDR3 loop spans 16 amino acids. Germline CDR1 SGHRS, CDR2 YFSETQ. V lost 4 bases to trimming and J lost 8 bases; unmatched junction nucleotides: 15. The CDR3: CASSKTPGQRVDTIYF. CDR3 in DNA: TGCGCCAGCAGCAAAACACCGGGACAGAGGGTGGACACCATATATTTT.

The rearrangement links TRBV4-1 to TRBJ2-5; D is ambiguous. The CDR3 extends over 13 amino acids. CDR1 is MGHRA and CDR2 is YSYEKL in the germline V gene. V was cut by 3 bases and J by 5 bases, with 10 bases left in between. The CDR3 DNA reads as TGCGCCAGCAGCCAGCTAGGGCCCGAGACCCAGTACTTC. Its protein product is CASSQLGPETQYF.

The gene calls are TRBV5-5 and TRBJ2-3; perhaps D is TRBD1 or TRBD2 (5 bases each). Germline CDR1 is SGHKS and CDR2 is YYEKEE (reference sequence). The CDR3 contains 15 residues. Trimming shortened V by 1 base and J by 5 bases, and 14 bases separated the two germline ends. The CDR3 sequence is CASSLRGDRLDTQYF. DNA of the CDR3: TGTGCCAGCAGCTTGCGAGGGGACCGCTTAGATACGCAGTATTTT.

V and J are TRBV27 and TRBJ2-3; D gene uncertain. CDR3 length: 14 amino acids. The V and J ends lost 2 bases and 0 bases respectively, with 6 bases between them. Germline loops: CDR1 MNHEY, CDR2 SMNVEV (reference sequence). The CDR3 DNA reads as TGTGCCAGCAGTTTAAGAGGCAGCACAGATACGCAGTATTTT. Translation: CASSLRGSTDTQYF.

The chain is built from TRBV27 and TRBJ1-2; 9 nucleotides align to TRBD1. CDR3 length equals 15 residues. Germline CDR1 is MNHEY and CDR2 is SMNVEV (reference sequence). Unmatched junction bases numbered 9, after V lost 6 bases and J lost 4 bases. For the CDR3, the DNA is TGTGCCAGCAGAAAGACAGGGGGAAACCTCTATGGCTACACCTTC. Translation gives CASRKTGGNLYGYTF.

The chain links TRBV4-3 to TRBJ1-4, with D possibly being TRBD1 (5 bases). Trimming cost V 6 bases and J 0 bases, with 11 bases left between them. CDR1 LGHNA and CDR2 YSLEER come from the germline V gene. CDR3 length: 15 amino acids. The CDR3 DNA sequence: TGCGCCAGCAGGGGACGAGATGCAACTAATGAAAAACTGTTTTTT. Translation: CASRGRDATNEKLFF.

The chain employs TRBV4-1 and TRBJ2-3, with TRBD2 matching over 13 bases. The germline V gene has CDR1 MGHRA and CDR2 YSYEKL. The J segment lost 8 bases and the V segment lost 0 bases, leaving 11 bases of the junction unmatched. The CDR3 covers 18 residues. CDR3 protein: CASSQEPLTSGGRGTQYF. The CDR3, as DNA: TGCGCCAGCAGCCAAGAACCCCTGACTAGCGGGGGGCGGGGTACGCAGTATTTT.

J is TRBJ1-3 and V is TRBV19; TRBD1 might be the D (5 bases). The CDR3 extends over 16 amino acids. The germline V and J ends were trimmed by 8 bases and 0 bases, with 17 bases remaining between them. Germline V gene sequence: CDR1 LNHDA, CDR2 SQIVND (reference sequence). The CDR3 protein is CASSSTGIFSGNTIYF. In DNA, the CDR3 is TGTGCCAGTTCCTCAACAGGAATCTTCTCTGGAAACACCATATATTTT.

The chain couples TRBV29-1 to TRBJ1-2; the match to TRBD1 covers 8 bases. The CDR3 spans 12 residues. J lost 9 bases, V lost 6 bases, and 9 bases had no gene match. Germline V gene lookup returns CDR1 SQVTM and CDR2 ANQGSEA. The CDR3, as DNA: TGCAGCGTATCGACAGGGGAGTTGAGCTACACCTTC. This encodes CSVSTGELSYTF.

This sequence joins TRBV30 and TRBJ1-2; D might be TRBD1 (6 bases). Trimming pared 2 bases from V and 10 bases from J, leaving 17 bases between. This CDR3 is built from 13 residues. From germline, CDR1 is GTSNPN and CDR2 SVGIG (reference sequence). DNA of the CDR3: TGTGCCTGGAGTTTAGAGGCAGGGGAAGACTACACCTTC. Amino acid sequence: CAWSLEAGEDYTF.

V and J are TRBV4-1 and TRBJ1-5, with a possible D match to TRBD1 (5 bases). Trimming left V 5 bases short and J 1 base short, with 12 bases between. This CDR3 has 15 residues. Germline-derived CDR1 and CDR2 are MGHRA and YSYEKL. Here the CDR3 DNA reads TGCGCCAGCAGCAACCCTTGGGACAGCAATCAGCCCCAGCATTTT. It is translated as CASSNPWDSNQPQHF.

This chain links TRBV3-1 (or the pseudogene TRBV3-2) with TRBJ2-1; TRBD1 matches at 9 bases. V lost 3 bases and J lost 6; bases outside the gene matches: 6. This CDR3 spans 15 amino acids. The germline V gene encodes CDR1 LGHDT and CDR2 YNNKEL (reference sequence). This chain's CDR3 is CASSQGQGQSNEQFF. The CDR3 nucleotides read TGTGCCAGCAGCCAGGGACAGGGTCAATCCAATGAGCAGTTCTTC.

The genes are TRBV5-1 and TRBJ2-5, with TRBD2 matching over 11 bases. The CDR3 is 15 amino acids. From germline, CDR1 is SGHRS and CDR2 YFSETQ. The junction had 4 bases not matched to a gene; V was cut back by 3 bases and J by 3 bases. This CDR3 is CASSWVLAGEETQYF. In nucleotides, the CDR3 is TGCGCCAGCAGCTGGGTACTAGCGGGAGAAGAGACCCAGTACTTC.

This clone was counted only a few times. The rearrangement joins TRBV27 to TRBJ1-2, with D tentatively TRBD1 (5 bases). The V gene's germline CDR1 is MNHEY and CDR2 SMNVEV (reference sequence). This CDR3 is built from 15 residues. The ends were cut back, 4 bases at V and 4 bases at J, with 16 bases in the middle. The CDR3 coding sequence is TGTGCCAGCAGTTCCACACAGGTGTTCAGCTATGGCTACACCTTC. Protein: CASSSTQVFSYGYTF.

J is TRBJ2-7 and V is TRBV5-1; D call uncertain. Germline values: CDR1 SGHRS, CDR2 YFSETQ. Between the trimmed V and J ends, which lost 4 bases and 6 bases, there was a span of 17 bases. The CDR3 has 14 residues. The CDR3 sequence: CASSPKGSPVEQYF. CDR3 DNA: TGCGCCAGCAGCCCGAAGGGTTCGCCTGTCGAGCAGTACTTC.

This chain joins TRBV7-2 and TRBJ1-1; no firm D call. CDR1 SGHTA and CDR2 FQGNSA come from the germline V gene. The CDR3 length is 13 residues. V gave up 5 bases and J gave up 1 base, with 8 bases separating them. The CDR3 loop is CASSRRRNTEAFF. CDR3 sequence (DNA): TGTGCCAGCAGCCGACGGCGGAACACTGAAGCTTTCTTT.

The genes are TRBV10-2 and TRBJ1-1; D is possibly TRBD1 (6 bases). V was cut by 9 bases and J by 1 base, with 18 bases left in between. Germline V gene lookup returns CDR1 WSHSY and CDR2 SAAADI. The CDR3 loop spans 15 amino acids. The CDR3 reads CASCDLGAANTEAFF. The CDR3 coding sequence is TGCGCCAGTTGTGACCTGGGGGCTGCGAACACTGAAGCTTTCTTT.

The chain links TRBV10-3 to TRBJ2-7, with D hard to call. The germline CDR1 and CDR2 sequences are ENHRY and SYGVKD. The CDR3 has 11 amino acids. Trimming left V 3 bases short and J 11 bases short, with 11 bases between. CDR3 DNA sequence: TGTGCCATCAGTGACTCGAGCCGCAAGTACTTC. It specifies CAISDSSRKYF.

The chain recombines TRBV9 with TRBJ2-5; no reliable D call. Germline assignment: CDR1 SGDLS and CDR2 YYNGEE. V dropped 2 bases and J dropped 5 bases, with 10 bases sitting between them. CDR3 length: 13 residues. DNA of the CDR3: TGTGCCAGCAGCGTTCACAGTGAGGAGACCCAGTACTTC. Translated, it gives CASSVHSEETQYF.

In this sample, this clone turned up once. The chain uses TRBV11-2 and TRBJ1-2; maybe TRBD1 (5 bases). V gave up 0 bases and J gave up 8 bases, with 16 bases separating them. The CDR3 is 15 amino acids. Germline V gives CDR1 SGHAT, CDR2 FQNNGV. The CDR3 reads CASSLDVGRVWGYTF. In DNA, the CDR3 is TGTGCCAGCAGCTTAGACGTTGGCAGGGTATGGGGCTACACCTTC.

V gene TRBV28 combines with J gene TRBJ2-2; D is undetermined. The CDR3 loop spans 15 amino acids. Germline values: CDR1 MDHEN, CDR2 SYDVKM. Trimming left V 7 bases short and J 1 base short, with 13 bases between. CDR3 protein: CASTTGLLNTGELFF. DNA of the CDR3: TGTGCCAGCACCACTGGGCTATTGAACACCGGGGAGCTGTTTTTT.

The chain has TRBV7-3 and TRBJ1-1; maybe TRBD1 (6 bases). V gave up 2 bases and J gave up 8 bases, with 12 bases separating them. CDR1 is SGHTA and CDR2 is FQGTGA in the germline V gene. This CDR3 has 13 residues. CDR3: CASSLDRGAEAFF. CDR3 coding DNA: TGTGCCAGCAGCTTAGATCGGGGGGCCGAAGCTTTCTTT.

A few counts support this clone. J is TRBJ2-7 and V is TRBV5-4; 9 bases are a match to TRBD1. J gave up 1 base and V 4 bases, and 3 bases lay outside the gene matches. The CDR3 totals 14 residues. Germline V gene lookup returns CDR1 SGHNT and CDR2 YYREEE (reference sequence). The CDR3, as DNA: TGTGCCAGCAGCCCGGGGACAGGGTCCTACGAGCAGTACTTC. Translation gives CASSPGTGSYEQYF. The full variable domain, in which reference TRBV5-4 and TRBJ2-7 provide the parts outside the CDR3, is ETGVTQSPTHLIKTRGQQVTLRCSSQSGHNTVSWYQQALGQGPQFIFQYYREEENGRGNFPPRFSGLQFPNYSSELNVNALELDDSALYLCASSPGTGSYEQYFGPGTRLTVT.